This TCR beta chain was captured in a study of Ad26.COV2.S vaccination and SARS-CoV-2 variants. Overall study context: Dosing was one shot or two shots 56 days apart. Findings and limits, study-wide: The placebo group had lower spike-specific TCR breadth than the vaccine recipients did. Vaccine and placebo recipients had comparable breadth of non-spike TCRs.

Sequencing was performed with immunoSEQ multiplex PCR; in TCRdb, only in-frame clones are kept and a portion is missing. The sample gives about half a million clones, roughly nine tenths of which show up once; under 2% is in the top ten. The CDR3 is made up of 15 amino acids. V lost 8 bases, J lost 7 bases, and 21 bases lay in between. The V gene's germline CDR1 is SGHAT and CDR2 FQNNGV. Treatment described: about 20 received Ad26.COV2.S at low or high dose, single or two shots; 5 received placebo; per-sample allocation not given. Collection of the samples took place on day 63 after the first injection of vaccine or placebo. A note on this clone: What it binds is not known.

Sequenced material: peripheral blood, taken in a trial of Ad26.COV2.S vaccine versus placebo. The rearrangement uses TRBV11-2 and TRBJ1-5; D is undetermined. This receptor was taken from a person between 18 and 60 years old who received the Ad26.COV2.S COVID-19 vaccine or a placebo. CDR3 sequence: CASRPIGLVGQPQHF. The CDR3 DNA follows: TGTGCCAGCCGGCCGATCGGGCTTGTCGGGCAGCCCCAGCATTTT.